Each of the 25 T cell receptor beta chains below was sequenced from the same sample in a study of CD8 T cells in ankylosing spondylitis. Overall study results and limits: What appeared characteristic of ankylosing spondylitis blood was a TCR beta motif of fewer than ten highly homologous variants.

MiXCR, run by TCRdb on the 5' RACE reads, gives a single entry per CDR3 protein. The table includes almost 400,000 distinct CDR3 sequences, approximately 20% detected once. Their antigens are not known. The sequenced sample was blood, either unsorted or a sorted T cell fraction (not recorded which). Receptors were obtained from a male donor with ankylosing spondylitis.

V gene TRBV11-3 combines with J gene TRBJ1-6; TRBD1 might be the D (5 bases). This CDR3 has 15 amino acids. The germline V gene has CDR1 SGHNT and CDR2 YENEEA. V was clipped by 5 bases and J by 13 bases, with 21 bases between them. Here the CDR3 DNA reads TGTGCCAGCAGCGAGAGACCTTCAGGGCTAAGTCCCCTCCACTTT. As protein: CASSERPSGLSPLHF.

This chain links TRBV28 with TRBJ2-1; D ambiguous. Germline CDR1 reads MDHEN; CDR2 reads SYDVKM. V dropped 3 bases and J dropped 1 base, with 10 bases sitting between them. The CDR3 totals 15 residues. The CDR3 is CASSFGVRSYNEQFF. For the CDR3, the DNA is TGTGCCAGCAGTTTTGGGGTAAGGTCCTACAATGAGCAGTTCTTC. The entire variable domain, with the rest obtained from reference TRBV28 and TRBJ2-1, is as follows: DVKVTQSSRYLVKRTGEKVFLECVQDMDHENMFWYRQDPGLGLRLIYFSYDVKMKEKGDIPEGYSVSREKKERFSLILESASTNQTSMYLCASSFGVRSYNEQFFGPGTRLTVL.

The CDR3 nucleotides read TGCAGTGCCGAAACAGATACGCAGTATTTT. Protein sequence: CSAETDTQYF. The J gene is TRBJ2-3, the V gene TRBV20-1; D not certain. Looked up from germline, CDR1 is DFQATT and CDR2 is SNEGSKA (reference sequence). CDR3 length: 10 residues. Trimming removed 6 bases from V and 3 bases from J, with 4 bases in between.

The V gene is TRBV4-1, the J gene TRBJ2-3, with D maybe TRBD2 (6 bases). V lost 0 bases, J lost 4 bases, and 17 bases lay in between. The CDR3 consists of 17 residues. Per germline, CDR1 MGHRA and CDR2 YSYEKL. In nucleotides, the CDR3 is TGCGCCAGCAGCCAAGACTGGCGGGGAGGAGGGGCAGATACGCAGTATTTT. Translation: CASSQDWRGGGADTQYF.

V usage is TRBV6-1 and J usage is TRBJ1-5, with D tentatively TRBD1 (5 bases). The CDR3 is 13 amino acids. Germline CDR1 MNHNS, CDR2 SASEGT. V was shortened by 10 bases and J by 3 bases, with 13 bases between the two germline ends. CDR3: CATKLGTNQPQHF. The CDR3 DNA sequence: TGTGCCACCAAACTAGGGACCAATCAGCCCCAGCATTTT.

This clonotype was seen more than once but under ten times. The chain is built from TRBV10-3 and TRBJ1-2, with a possible D match to TRBD1 (6 bases). CDR1 ENHRY and CDR2 SYGVKD come from the germline V gene. This CDR3 has 12 amino acids. Deletions cut 4 bases from V and 8 bases from J, with 11 bases between. The CDR3 region is CAISAGQRGYTF. The CDR3 nucleotides read TGTGCCATCAGTGCGGGACAACGCGGCTACACCTTC.

There are a few counts of this clonotype. This chain uses TRBV4-2 with TRBJ1-2; D is unresolved. Trimming shortened V by 0 bases and J by 3 bases, and 8 bases separated the two germline ends. The CDR3 spans 14 residues. Germline values: CDR1 LGHNA, CDR2 YNFKEQ. CDR3 in amino acids: CASSQDQLDYGYTF. CDR3 coding DNA: TGTGCCAGCAGCCAAGACCAGCTAGACTATGGCTACACCTTC.

This clonotype was detected a few times. The chain recombines TRBV5-1 with TRBJ2-4; 7 nucleotides match TRBD1. Germline assignment: CDR1 SGHRS and CDR2 YFSETQ. The CDR3 has 14 residues. V shed 4 bases, J shed 4 bases, and the junction held 5 bases outside the gene matches. CDR3 sequence: CASSEGQLKNIQYF. In nucleotides, the CDR3 is TGCGCCAGCAGCGAGGGACAGTTGAAAAACATTCAGTACTTC.

CDR3 region: CASSVLGRGGDEQYF. In DNA form, the CDR3 reads TGTGCCAGCAGCGTACTAGGCAGGGGGGGCGACGAGCAGTACTTC. This chain connects TRBV9 to TRBJ2-7, with D possibly being TRBD1 or TRBD2 (7 bases each). Germline lookup yields CDR1 SGDLS and CDR2 YYNGEE. The CDR3 has 15 residues. V lost 1 base and J 5 bases, leaving 16 bases between the germline ends.

Only a few counts were recorded for this clonotype. The chain links TRBV27 to TRBJ2-2, with 7 nucleotides matching TRBD1. The ends lost 8 bases at V and 5 bases at J; junction bases unmatched: 14. The length of the CDR3 is 16 residues. The V gene's germline CDR1 is MNHEY and CDR2 SMNVEV (reference sequence). CDR3 in amino acids: CASDDPTGDETGELFF. For the CDR3, the DNA is TGTGCCAGCGATGATCCAACAGGGGACGAGACCGGGGAGCTGTTTTTT.

In this sample, this clonotype turned up a few times. The rearrangement links TRBV7-7 to TRBJ2-1; TRBD2 matches 12 bases. V lost 1 base, J lost 5 bases, and 6 bases stayed unmatched. The CDR3 covers 17 residues. Germline V lookup: CDR1 SSHAT, CDR2 FNYEAQ (reference sequence). The CDR3 DNA follows: TGTGCCAGCAGCTTAGGGGGACTAGCGGGCCCTCACAATGAGCAGTTCTTC. Amino acids: CASSLGGLAGPHNEQFF.

This clonotype was seen many times. This chain joins TRBV29-1 and TRBJ2-7; 7 bases fit TRBD1. After removal of 7 bases from V and 4 bases from J, the junction contained 7 bases not matched to a gene. The CDR3 sequence is 12 residues long. From germline, CDR1 is SQVTM and CDR2 ANQGSEA. DNA of the CDR3: TGCAGCGCCTCCGGGACAGCATACGAGCAGTACTTC. Protein product: CSASGTAYEQYF.

The CDR3 DNA sequence: TGCAGCGTAGGGACTTTGAGCTCTGGGGCCAACGTCCTGACTTTC. It codes for CSVGTLSSGANVLTF. The chain uses TRBV29-1 and TRBJ2-6, with D possibly matching TRBD2 (6 bases). Germline V gene lookup returns CDR1 SQVTM and CDR2 ANQGSEA. V lost 6 bases to trimming and J lost 0 bases, with 12 bases between them. There are 15 residues in the CDR3.

The rearrangement links TRBV7-3 to TRBJ2-3, with 13 bases fitting TRBD2. The length of the CDR3 is 17 residues. Germline V gene sequence: CDR1 SGHTA, CDR2 FQGTGA. V gave up 5 bases and J gave up 5 bases; unmatched junction bases: 10. The CDR3 DNA is TGTGCCAGCAGCCCAAGAGGGACTAGCGGGACTGTAGATACGCAGTATTTT. Residues: CASSPRGTSGTVDTQYF.

This clonotype was recorded a few times. The chain employs TRBV20-1 and TRBJ2-1; D perhaps matches TRBD1 (5 bases). Germline loops: CDR1 DFQATT, CDR2 SNEGSKA (reference sequence). The V end lost 4 bases, the J end lost 0 bases, and 13 bases lay between the germline ends. The CDR3 is 15 amino acids. CDR3 DNA sequence: TGCAGTGCTACACCCAGGGCGAGCTCCTACAATGAGCAGTTCTTC. It is translated as CSATPRASSYNEQFF.

This clonotype was seen more than once but under ten times. This sequence joins TRBV6-1 and TRBJ1-5; 7 bases fit TRBD1. CDR1 MNHNS and CDR2 SASEGT come from the germline V gene. This CDR3 region has 15 residues. V was clipped by 8 bases and J by 0 bases; unmatched bases: 7. In DNA, the CDR3 is TGTGCCAGCGGGAGGAGGACAGGTAGCAATCAGCCCCAGCATTTT. Protein sequence: CASGRRTGSNQPQHF.

This clonotype was observed at least ten times. The V and J genes are TRBV29-1 and TRBJ2-1, with D uncertain. Germline V lookup: CDR1 SQVTM, CDR2 ANQGSEA. The CDR3 has 14 amino acids. Trimming stripped 2 bases from V and 4 bases from J, with 12 bases between. The DNA for the CDR3 is TGCAGCGTTGAAATGTTAGGTGATTACAATGAGCAGTTCTTC. It specifies CSVEMLGDYNEQFF.

The sample holds a few counts of this clonotype. The rearrangement links TRBV30 to TRBJ1-6, with D unclear. V gave up 1 base and J gave up 7 bases, with 8 bases separating them. This CDR3 region has 13 residues. Germline CDR1 is GTSNPN and CDR2 is SVGIG (reference sequence). The CDR3, as DNA: TGTGCCTGGAGTGGTTCCGGGAATTCACCCCTCCACTTT. Its protein product is CAWSGSGNSPLHF.

This clonotype has just a few counts. The rearrangement joins TRBV10-3 to TRBJ2-1; D remains ambiguous. The CDR3 has 14 amino acids. CDR1 is ENHRY, CDR2 SYGVKD, per germline. Trimming shortened V by 4 bases and J by 7 bases, and 14 bases separated the two germline ends. The CDR3 loop is CAISVLTTLNEQFF. In nucleotides, the CDR3 is TGTGCCATCAGTGTATTAACAACCCTTAATGAGCAGTTCTTC.

The J gene is TRBJ2-2, the V gene TRBV5-1; D unclear. The CDR3 runs 11 residues. Trimming cost V 3 bases and J 7 bases, with 4 bases left between them. Germline CDR1 SGHRS, CDR2 YFSETQ. The CDR3 nucleotides read TGCGCCAGCAGCTCGTTCGGGGAGCTGTTTTTT. Translating gives CASSSFGELFF.

The CDR3 nucleotides read TGCAGTGCTAGAGCCTCGGGGACAGGGCGAGAAAAACTGTTTTTT. Translation: CSARASGTGREKLFF. The V and J genes are TRBV20-1 and TRBJ1-4; 9 positions match TRBD1. Looked up from germline, CDR1 is DFQATT and CDR2 is SNEGSKA (reference sequence). Unmatched junction bases numbered 8, after V lost 1 base and J lost 8 bases. The CDR3 consists of 15 residues.

V usage is TRBV4-1 and J usage is TRBJ2-1, with D tentatively TRBD1 (5 bases). The CDR3 is 14 residues long. V dropped 4 bases and J dropped 7 bases, with 14 bases sitting between them. Germline assignment: CDR1 MGHRA and CDR2 YSYEKL. The CDR3 reads CASSPQGAVNEQFF. The CDR3 DNA sequence: TGCGCCAGCAGCCCCCAAGGGGCGGTGAATGAGCAGTTCTTC.

The sample holds a few counts of this clonotype. CDR3 in amino acids: CSVGQGSDQPQHF. For the CDR3, the DNA is TGCAGCGTGGGACAGGGGAGTGATCAGCCCCAGCATTTT. The gene calls are TRBV29-1 and TRBJ1-5; 10 bases align to TRBD1. The trim removed 6 bases at V and 5 bases at J, leaving 4 bases unmatched. The CDR3 length is 13 residues. Per the germline V gene, CDR1 is SQVTM and CDR2 is ANQGSEA.

This clonotype came up a few times. This chain joins TRBV30 and TRBJ1-5; D remains unclear. Germline V gene data show CDR1 as GTSNPN and CDR2 as SVGIG (reference sequence). V was trimmed by 2 bases and J by 3 bases, leaving 11 bases between them. This CDR3 region has 14 residues. For the CDR3, the DNA is TGTGCCTGGAGTTCAGGCGAGCTCAATCAGCCCCAGCATTTT. Amino acid sequence: CAWSSGELNQPQHF.

The CDR3 sequence is CASRGGGGNEQFF. CDR3 nucleotides: TGTGCCAGCAGGGGTGGGGGGGGGAATGAGCAGTTCTTC. The rearrangement joins TRBV28 to TRBJ2-1; 7 positions agree with TRBD2. The CDR3 totals 13 residues. Trimming at V came to 6 bases and at J to 7 bases, leaving 6 bases not matched to a gene. Germline CDR1 and CDR2: MDHEN and SYDVKM.